This entry is about one TCR beta chain. The source of the sample is a study of blood T cell repertoires in COVID-19. On the study more broadly: The samples span acute and convalescent COVID-19 from the United States, Italy and Spain. PBMCs, B-cell-depleted T cells, or T cells were the source of the cDNA or gDNA that made up the material.

Authors' analysis steps: How many nucleated cells were present was estimated from reference gene primer amplification. The repertoire was sequenced with immunoSEQ multiplex PCR; TCRdb's copy has only in-frame clones and lacks some. Clone size and V and J calls were adopted from that table, with D and trimming inferred from the DNA. This table has almost 400,000 clones, approximately 88% appearing once. The V segment lost 0 bases and the J segment 5 bases; nucleotides outside the gene matches: 24. The CDR3 runs to 21 residues. The germline gives CDR1 SGHTA, CDR2 FQGNSA. The chain couples TRBV7-2 to TRBJ2-5; 7 bases line up with TRBD1. Sequenced sample: PBMCs or T cells enriched from blood (not recorded which). This clonotype was obtained from a woman in her twenties or thirties with acute COVID-19. The CDR3 region is CASSLALGGQGQWGSEETQYF. DNA of the CDR3: TGTGCCAGCAGCTTAGCGCTAGGGGGTCAGGGACAGTGGGGCTCCGAGGAGACCCAGTACTTC.